The following is a T cell receptor beta chain sequence with its context. Its specificity is unknown. The germline gene is not matched at one end of the junction; a read error may be the cause. This specimen comes from a study of T cells after yellow fever vaccination. This CDR3 has 11 residues. The V gene's germline CDR1 is DFQATT and CDR2 SNEGSKA (reference sequence). Findings and caveats of the study: Reappearance after the booster was observed for most primary-vaccination clones (roughly 95% CD4, over 75% CD8). The CD4 and CD8 compartments had a small share of their clonotypes in common.

The authors made TCR cDNA by 5'RACE template switching, adding a universal primer site and UMIs. TCRdb used MiXCR to reprocess the 5' RACE reads, holding one entry per CDR3 protein. The sample comprises approximately 510,000 distinct CDR3 sequences, around a fifth of which are singletons, and about 15% rests with the top ten. This TCR was recovered from a man younger than 30 who received the YFV17D yellow fever vaccine. Sample: PBMCs, taken approximately 20 days after the first yellow fever vaccination. The V and J genes are TRBV20-1 and TRBJ1-2; a possible D gene is TRBD1 (5 bases). CDR3 DNA: TGCAGTGCTAGTAAAGGGGATGGCTACCCCTTC. Amino acids: CSASKGDGYPF.